This T cell receptor beta chain is from a study of response to subunit inactivated influenza vaccine. Study-wide findings and caveats: The authors proposed limited new T cell recruitment per seasonal influenza vaccination.

The CDR3 sequence is 13 residues long. Per the germline V gene, CDR1 is SGHAT and CDR2 is FQNNGV. V was cut by 5 bases and J by 4 bases, with 11 bases left in between. In TCRdb, the RT-PCR reads were re-called with MiXCR into one record per CDR3 protein. Of 170,000 or so distinct CDR3 sequences detected, approximately 11% appear once; the ten largest clones hold roughly a third. This clonotype turned up a few times. Its antigen remains unidentified. The TCR originated in a man between 50 and 75 years old who received an inactivated influenza vaccine. This material consisted of CD8+ T cells sorted from PBMCs, taken less than 30 months after vaccination. The J gene is TRBJ2-5, the V gene TRBV11-2; TRBD2 is a possible D gene (6 bases). The CDR3 DNA is TGTGCCAGCAGCCCCTCGGGGGTAGAGACCCAGTACTTC. The encoded protein is CASSPSGVETQYF.